The rows below give T cell receptor beta chains drawn from one sample of a study of T cell responses to AZD1222 COVID-19 vaccine. Profiling relied on immunoSEQ multiplex PCR, and the TCRdb table lists in-frame clones only, not all of them. The sample yields nearly 35,000 clones, 75% to 90% seen once. Sequenced material: peripheral blood, taken on day 0 of AZD1222 vaccination. Receptors were obtained from an adult in good health. Both conserved end residues are part of each CDR3. A D gene is named only where the DNA matches it firmly. Not every row has a clone size; where given, it reads once, few, many or a size class.

. TRBJ1-4 TRBD1 TRBV10-3 12 CAISGQGEKLFF TGTGCCATCAGTGGACAGGGTGAAAAACTGTTTTTT
. TRBJ1-2 TRBD1 TRBV6-5 13 CASSYERGRGYTF TGTGCCAGCAGTTATGAGAGGGGGCGCGGCTACACCTTC
few TRBJ2-7 . TRBV18 14 CASSPNQADYEQYF TGTGCCAGCTCACCAAACCAGGCGGACTACGAGCAGTACTTC
. TRBJ1-6 TRBD1 TRBV6-5 14 CASSGQGVGSPLHF TGTGCCAGCAGCGGACAGGGAGTAGGTTCACCCCTCCACTTT
. TRBJ1-2 . TRBV2 14 CASSVSRWGGRYTF TGTGCCAGCAGTGTGTCCCGATGGGGTGGGCGCTACACCTTC
. TRBJ1-1 . TRBV6-1 17 CASSEARQPGVQTEAFF TGTGCCAGCAGTGAAGCCAGACAGCCAGGAGTCCAGACTGAAGCTTTCTTT
once TRBJ2-2 TRBD1 TRBV7-2 16 CASSLDRTGNTGELFF TGTGCCAGCAGCTTAGACCGGACAGGGAACACCGGGGAGCTGTTTTTT
. TRBJ2-7 . TRBV6-5 12 CASSPGPPKQYF TGTGCCAGCAGTCCAGGTCCGCCCAAACAGTACTTC
. TRBJ2-3 TRBD1 TRBV5-6 14 CASSPPDRADTQYF TGTGCCAGCAGCCCCCCGGACAGGGCAGATACGCAGTATTTT
. TRBJ1-1 TRBD1 TRBV5-4 15 CASSWSTGTGGEAFF TGTGCCAGCAGCTGGTCAACCGGGACAGGGGGTGAAGCTTTCTTT
few TRBJ2-1 . TRBV9 17 CASSVEGRGKPYNEQFF TGTGCCAGCAGCGTAGAGGGCAGGGGTAAACCCTACAATGAGCAGTTCTTC
medium-sized TRBJ2-2 TRBD1 TRBV6-4 14 CASSEDRDTGELFF TGTGCCAGCAGTGAGGACAGGGACACCGGGGAGCTGTTTTTT
medium-sized TRBJ2-2 TRBD1 TRBV5-6 15 CASRAGTGDTGELFF TGTGCCAGCAGGGCCGGGACAGGGGACACCGGGGAGCTGTTTTTT
. TRBJ2-1 TRBD2 TRBV27 16 CASSRLAGGPGNEQFF TGTGCCAGCAGTCGACTAGCGGGAGGGCCGGGCAATGAGCAGTTCTTC
. TRBJ2-2 . TRBV7-8 15 CASTHIGAITGELFF TGTGCCAGTACCCATATCGGGGCTATTACCGGGGAGCTGTTTTTT
. TRBJ2-5 TRBD2 TRBV29-1 16 CSVEGARAGGRGTQYF TGCAGCGTTGAAGGGGCACGAGCGGGAGGAAGAGGGACCCAGTACTTC
once TRBJ2-7 TRBD1 TRBV6-5 14 CASNRGDYSYEQYF TGTGCCAGCAACAGGGGAGACTACTCCTACGAGCAGTACTTC
once TRBJ2-1 TRBD1 TRBV24-1 17 CATSGPGQVESYNEQFF TGTGCCACCAGTGGGCCGGGACAGGTGGAGAGCTACAATGAGCAGTTCTTC
. TRBJ1-1 . TRBV20-1 11 CSARSPSEAFF TGCAGTGCTAGATCCCCGAGTGAAGCTTTCTTT
few TRBJ1-2 TRBD1 TRBV29-1 12 CSVATTGEGYTF TGCAGCGTTGCGACGACAGGGGAAGGCTACACCTTC
. TRBJ2-7 TRBD1 TRBV7-9 15 CASSLGQGPFYEQYF TGTGCCAGCAGCTTGGGACAGGGCCCTTTCTACGAGCAGTACTTC
. TRBJ1-4 TRBD1 TRBV18 16 CASSPRSTGVNEKLFF TGTGCCAGCTCACCACGTAGTACAGGGGTTAATGAAAAACTGTTTTTT
. TRBJ1-2 . TRBV6-6 12 CASSSGVYGYTF TGTGCCAGCAGTTCAGGGGTCTATGGCTACACCTTC